The rows below give T cell receptor beta chains drawn from one sample of a study of post-analysis software for immune sequencing data. TCRdb fed the PCR reads into MiXCR, producing one record per CDR3 protein. This table has about 400,000 distinct CDR3 sequences, roughly 30% appearing once. Sequencing was carried out using blood. Source of these receptors: a girl aged 10-17 years with multiple sclerosis. Each CDR3 is given with its conserved first and last residue. The order of the fields is V gene, D gene, J gene, clone size, CDR3 protein, CDR3 DNA. D genes are given only for firm matches. The size field is filled for only some rows; it gives once, few, many or a size class.

V gene: TRBV20-1
D gene: TRBD2
J gene: TRBJ2-7
clone size: many
CDR3 protein: CSARNSGGYEQYF
CDR3 DNA: TGCAGTGCTAGAAATAGCGGGGGATACGAGCAGTACTTC

V gene: TRBV7-2
D gene: -
J gene: TRBJ1-5
clone size: -
CDR3 protein: CASGEGVANQPQHF
CDR3 DNA: TGTGCCAGCGGCGAGGGGGTAGCTAATCAGCCCCAGCATTTT

V gene: TRBV7-2
D gene: TRBD2
J gene: TRBJ2-3
clone size: -
CDR3 protein: CASSHRLAGASTDTQYF
CDR3 DNA: TGTGCCAGCAGCCACAGACTAGCGGGGGCCAGCACAGATACGCAGTATTTT

V gene: TRBV3-1
D gene: -
J gene: TRBJ2-7
clone size: few
CDR3 protein: CASSQDQLGSYEQYF
CDR3 DNA: TGTGCCAGCAGCCAAGATCAGCTGGGGTCCTACGAGCAGTACTTC

V gene: TRBV7-2
D gene: -
J gene: TRBJ2-1
clone size: few
CDR3 protein: CASSLGGQGRNEQFF
CDR3 DNA: TGTGCCAGCAGCTTAGGGGGTCAGGGTCGCAATGAGCAGTTCTTC

V gene: TRBV25-1
D gene: TRBD2
J gene: TRBJ2-7
clone size: -
CDR3 protein: CASSLAGNEQYF
CDR3 DNA: TGTGCCAGCAGTTTAGCGGGGAACGAGCAGTACTTC

V gene: TRBV29-1
D gene: -
J gene: TRBJ2-5
clone size: -
CDR3 protein: CSAATGSGYERYF
CDR3 DNA: TGCAGCGCCGCGACCGGGTCCGGCTACGAGCGGTACTTC

V gene: TRBV4-1
D gene: -
J gene: TRBJ2-5
clone size: -
CDR3 protein: CASSQTARQANPPETQYF
CDR3 DNA: TGCGCCAGCAGCCAAACTGCTAGGCAGGCTAACCCCCCAGAGACCCAGTACTTC

V gene: TRBV20-1
D gene: -
J gene: TRBJ2-1
clone size: few
CDR3 protein: CSTPPELSNEQFF
CDR3 DNA: TGCAGTACTCCCCCCGAGCTCAGTAATGAGCAGTTCTTC

V gene: TRBV4-1
D gene: -
J gene: TRBJ2-7
clone size: few
CDR3 protein: CASSQVGDRSYEQYF
CDR3 DNA: TGCGCCAGCAGCCAAGTAGGAGACAGGTCCTACGAGCAGTACTTC

V gene: TRBV11-2
D gene: -
J gene: TRBJ2-3
clone size: once
CDR3 protein: CASSLGMRVAQYF
CDR3 DNA: TGTGCCAGCAGCTTAGGTATGAGGGTCGCCCAGTATTTT

V gene: TRBV29-1
D gene: TRBD1
J gene: TRBJ2-7
clone size: many
CDR3 protein: CSVSHQGDEQYF
CDR3 DNA: TGCAGCGTTTCACACCAGGGGGACGAGCAGTACTTC

V gene: TRBV12-3/TRBV12-4
D gene: -
J gene: TRBJ1-4
clone size: -
CDR3 protein: CASSFRTNEILFF
CDR3 DNA: TGTGCCAGCAGTTTTAGGACTAATGAAATACTGTTTTTT

V gene: TRBV3-1
D gene: TRBD2
J gene: TRBJ2-7
clone size: -
CDR3 protein: CASSPRGTVTYEQYF
CDR3 DNA: TGTGCCAGCAGCCCGCGGGGGACGGTTACCTACGAGCAGTACTTC

V gene: TRBV4-1
D gene: TRBD1
J gene: TRBJ1-5
clone size: many
CDR3 protein: CASSQEQGGYQPQHF
CDR3 DNA: TGCGCCAGCAGCCAAGAGCAAGGGGGCTATCAGCCCCAGCATTTT

V gene: TRBV29-1
D gene: -
J gene: TRBJ2-4
clone size: few
CDR3 protein: CSGSGAKNIQYF
CDR3 DNA: TGCAGCGGGTCGGGAGCCAAAAACATTCAGTACTTC

V gene: TRBV3-1
D gene: TRBD1
J gene: TRBJ2-1
clone size: few
CDR3 protein: CASSRGTVNEQFF
CDR3 DNA: TGTGCCAGCAGCAGAGGGACAGTCAATGAGCAGTTCTTC

V gene: TRBV6-6
D gene: -
J gene: TRBJ2-3
clone size: -
CDR3 protein: CASSYEAGDTDTQYF
CDR3 DNA: TGTGCCAGCAGTTACGAGGCAGGGGACACAGATACGCAGTATTTT

V gene: TRBV5-1
D gene: TRBD1
J gene: TRBJ1-1
clone size: once
CDR3 protein: CASRGYAGGTNTEAFF
CDR3 DNA: TGCGCCAGCAGAGGGTACGCAGGGGGGACGAACACTGAAGCTTTCTTT

V gene: TRBV4-3
D gene: TRBD2
J gene: TRBJ2-1
clone size: -
CDR3 protein: CASSQDARGGYNEQFF
CDR3 DNA: TGCGCCAGCAGCCAAGATGCCCGGGGGGGCTACAATGAGCAGTTCTTC

V gene: TRBV7-2
D gene: -
J gene: TRBJ2-3
clone size: -
CDR3 protein: CASSLSGTRGDTQYF
CDR3 DNA: TGTGCCAGCAGCCTATCCGGGACCCGAGGAGATACGCAGTATTTT

V gene: TRBV11-2
D gene: TRBD1
J gene: TRBJ1-2
clone size: few
CDR3 protein: CASSRLQGKNYGYTF
CDR3 DNA: TGTGCCAGCAGTCGGTTACAGGGGAAGAACTATGGCTACACCTTC

V gene: TRBV12-3/TRBV12-4
D gene: -
J gene: TRBJ2-3
clone size: few
CDR3 protein: CASSLADVGDTQYF
CDR3 DNA: TGTGCCAGCAGCCTAGCCGACGTGGGGGATACGCAGTATTTT

V gene: TRBV12-3/TRBV12-4
D gene: -
J gene: TRBJ2-7
clone size: many
CDR3 protein: CASSFTYEQYF
CDR3 DNA: TGTGCCAGCAGTTTTACCTACGAGCAGTACTTC

V gene: TRBV24-1
D gene: TRBD2
J gene: TRBJ2-3
clone size: many
CDR3 protein: CATSDSGLQDTQYF
CDR3 DNA: TGTGCCACCAGTGATTCGGGACTACAAGATACGCAGTATTTT

V gene: TRBV12-3/TRBV12-4
D gene: -
J gene: TRBJ2-7
clone size: few
CDR3 protein: CASSFDSGAYEQYF
CDR3 DNA: TGTGCCAGCAGTTTTGATAGCGGAGCCTACGAGCAGTACTTC

V gene: TRBV7-2
D gene: TRBD2
J gene: TRBJ2-1
clone size: few
CDR3 protein: CASSLSGGGYNEQFF
CDR3 DNA: TGTGCCAGCAGCCTAAGCGGGGGTGGCTACAATGAGCAGTTCTTC

V gene: TRBV15
D gene: TRBD1
J gene: TRBJ1-5
clone size: -
CDR3 protein: CATSDRDFWPQHF
CDR3 DNA: TGTGCCACCAGCGACAGGGATTTTTGGCCCCAGCATTTT

V gene: TRBV9
D gene: -
J gene: TRBJ2-1
clone size: few
CDR3 protein: CASSPRTVGEQFF
CDR3 DNA: TGTGCCAGCAGCCCACGGACTGTAGGGGAGCAGTTCTTC

V gene: TRBV5-4
D gene: TRBD1
J gene: TRBJ1-1
clone size: -
CDR3 protein: CASSFPGTANTEAFF
CDR3 DNA: TGTGCCAGCAGCTTCCCCGGGACAGCGAACACTGAAGCTTTCTTT

V gene: TRBV5-1
D gene: TRBD2
J gene: TRBJ2-3
clone size: -
CDR3 protein: CAGSLAGGQDTQYF
CDR3 DNA: TGCGCCGGCAGCCTAGCGGGGGGGCAAGATACGCAGTATTTT

V gene: TRBV7-9
D gene: -
J gene: TRBJ2-7
clone size: few
CDR3 protein: CASGGADEQYF
CDR3 DNA: TGTGCCAGCGGGGGGGCCGACGAGCAGTACTTC

V gene: TRBV5-6
D gene: -
J gene: TRBJ2-1
clone size: once
CDR3 protein: CASSLQGPQSDEQFF
CDR3 DNA: TGTGCCAGCAGCTTGCAAGGCCCCCAGAGTGATGAGCAGTTCTTC

V gene: TRBV7-2
D gene: -
J gene: TRBJ2-3
clone size: -
CDR3 protein: CASSFKGPLPPTDTQYF
CDR3 DNA: TGTGCCAGCAGCTTTAAGGGACCCCTCCCCCCCACAGATACGCAGTATTTT

V gene: TRBV30
D gene: TRBD2
J gene: TRBJ2-3
clone size: -
CDR3 protein: CAWRLAGTRVDTQYF
CDR3 DNA: TGTGCCTGGAGGCTAGCGGGGACCCGGGTAGATACGCAGTATTTT

V gene: TRBV6-1
D gene: TRBD1
J gene: TRBJ2-5
clone size: -
CDR3 protein: CASRDGQGAQETQYF
CDR3 DNA: TGTGCCAGCAGAGACGGACAGGGGGCTCAAGAGACCCAGTACTTC

V gene: TRBV5-1
D gene: -
J gene: TRBJ2-3
clone size: few
CDR3 protein: CASSFREADTQYF
CDR3 DNA: TGCGCCAGCAGTTTCAGGGAGGCAGATACGCAGTATTTT

V gene: TRBV12-3/TRBV12-4
D gene: TRBD2
J gene: TRBJ2-7
clone size: once
CDR3 protein: CASTRAGRAYEQYF
CDR3 DNA: TGTGCCAGCACCCGAGCGGGGAGAGCCTACGAGCAGTACTTC

V gene: TRBV6-5
D gene: -
J gene: TRBJ1-2
clone size: few
CDR3 protein: CASSTGVFDGYTF
CDR3 DNA: TGTGCCAGCAGTACCGGGGTTTTCGATGGCTACACCTTC

V gene: TRBV27
D gene: TRBD1
J gene: TRBJ1-2
clone size: many
CDR3 protein: CASSSETGGSGYTF
CDR3 DNA: TGTGCCAGCAGTTCGGAAACAGGGGGAAGTGGCTACACCTTC

V gene: TRBV12-3/TRBV12-4
D gene: -
J gene: TRBJ1-6
clone size: -
CDR3 protein: CASSFGDNSPLHF
CDR3 DNA: TGTGCCAGCAGTTTTGGGGATAATTCACCCCTCCACTTT

V gene: TRBV10-3
D gene: TRBD1
J gene: TRBJ2-5
clone size: -
CDR3 protein: CAISSTGGETQYF
CDR3 DNA: TGTGCCATCAGTTCGACAGGGGGAGAGACCCAGTACTTC

V gene: TRBV5-1
D gene: TRBD2
J gene: TRBJ2-7
clone size: -
CDR3 protein: CASSLERGSSYEQYF
CDR3 DNA: TGCGCCAGCAGCTTGGAGCGGGGGTCCTCCTACGAGCAGTACTTC